This T cell receptor (beta chain) comes out of a study of response to subunit inactivated influenza vaccine. TCRdb re-derived calls from the RT-PCR reads in MiXCR, one entry per CDR3 protein. This table holds over 400,000 distinct CDR3 sequences, around 13% found once. Study-wide results and caveats: After each seasonal influenza vaccination, few new T cells are recruited, the authors suggested.

The CDR3 has 15 amino acids. CDR1 and CDR2 from the germline V gene are SGHTA and FQGNSA. As to this clonotype: Antigen: not known. The junction departs from the called germline gene at one end, perhaps through a read error.

This chain joins TRBV7-2 and TRBJ2-3, with 11 bases aligning to TRBD2. The TCR comes from a man in his fifties or sixties who received an inactivated influenza vaccine. Specimen: PBMCs from blood, collected roughly 45 days after vaccination. This CDR3 reads CASSVAGGWSDTQYF. CDR3 DNA: TGTGCCAGCAGCGTAGCGGGAGGGTGGTCAGATACGCAGTATTTT. Full variable domain (outside the CDR3, taken from reference TRBV7-2 and TRBJ2-3): GAGVSQSPSNKVTEKGKDVELRCDPISGHTALYWYRQSLGQGLEFLIYFQGNSAPDKSGLPSDRFSAERTGGSVSTLTIQRTQQEDSAVYLCASSVAGGWSDTQYFGPGTRLTVL.